This T cell receptor (beta chain) came from a study of T-cell memory formation after mild COVID-19. The TCR alpha and TCR beta cDNA libraries, bearing sample barcodes and UMIs, were generated by 5'RACE using constant-segment primers. TCRdb re-called the 5' RACE reads through MiXCR, storing one row per CDR3 protein. Of over 300,000 distinct CDR3 sequences in the sample, around a fifth are singletons; the top ten hold roughly a fifth. This clonotype was detected only a few times. Its specificity is not known. Points from the study as a whole: A balance of CD4 and CD8 characterized clones contracting day 15 to 85, whereas later expanders leaned CD4+. CD4+ contracting clones were found mainly in CM and EM, and CD8+ ones in EMRA.

V lost 3 bases and J lost 4, with 10 bases in between. Germline V gives CDR1 SNHLY, CDR2 FYNNEI. The CDR3 length is 14 residues. V is TRBV2 and J is TRBJ2-4, with D maybe TRBD2 (6 bases). Specimen: PBMCs or a T cell subset sorted from them (not recorded which). The source of this sequence is a man between 18 and 29 years old who had mild COVID-19 (a few samples of this study predate the infection). Cell type and time point are not known. The CDR3 sequence: CASSDLAGKNIQYF. The CDR3 DNA reads as TGTGCCAGCAGTGACTTGGCGGGGAAAAACATTCAGTACTTC.